This T cell receptor beta chain was recorded in a study of CD8+ T cells in alopecia areata. Study background: Treated individuals took tofacitinib by mouth, 5 to 10 mg twice daily.

The junction had 9 bases not matched to a gene; V was cut back by 6 bases and J by 0 bases. The length of the CDR3 is 17 residues. cDNA reverse transcribed from extracted RNA served as the sequencing template. Only in-frame clones appear in the TCRdb table, and some are missing; sequencing was by immunoSEQ multiplex PCR. The table lists 9,500 to 15,000 clones, more than 45% of them singletons. Lesional scalp tissue (obtained by punch biopsy) and peripheral blood were collected from alopecia areata patients. This clone was found a few times. This receptor was taken from a human donor with alopecia areata. The rearrangement links TRBV23-1 to TRBJ2-5, with 11 bases that match TRBD2. TRBV23-1 is identified as an open reading frame with a role that is uncertain. Sequencing was carried out using skin. Here the CDR3 DNA reads TGCGCCAGCAGCCCCCCGGTGGGACTAGCGGACCAAGAGACCCAGTACTTC. Its translation: CASSPPVGLADQETQYF.